The next 4 T cell receptor beta chains were all read from a single sample in a study of shared clonotypes between healthy human individuals. The protocol was immunoSEQ multiplex PCR, while the TCRdb copy is restricted to in-frame clones and leaves out a portion. Among 180,000 or so clones listed, roughly 93% were seen once. Input material: naive CD4+ T cells sorted from blood. Subset noted: CD45RA+ positively selected. These receptor sequences come from a woman under 40 in good health.

The gene calls are TRBV11-3 and TRBJ2-2; D is uncertain. Trimming left V 5 bases short and J 2 bases short, with 12 bases between. Germline V gene sequence: CDR1 SGHNT, CDR2 YENEEA. The CDR3 consists of 15 residues. DNA for the CDR3: TGTGCCAGCAGCCAGGCCGGCCGTAACACCGGGGAGCTGTTTTTT. As protein: CASSQAGRNTGELFF.

The chain uses TRBV15 and TRBJ1-6; 8 nucleotides align to TRBD1. Per germline, CDR1 LNHNV and CDR2 YYDKDF (reference sequence). Losses at the gene ends were 3 bases for V and 5 bases for J; bases not matched to a gene: 6. This CDR3 contains 16 residues. The CDR3 DNA is TGTGCCACCAGCAGGGTGGACAGGGATAATAATTCACCCCTCCACTTT. Its translation is CATSRVDRDNNSPLHF.

V is TRBV11-2 and J is TRBJ2-7, with D maybe TRBD1 (7 bases). CDR3 length: 16 residues. Looked up from germline, CDR1 is SGHAT and CDR2 is FQNNGV. Trimming took off 5 bases at V and 2 bases at J, with 19 bases between the two ends. Here the CDR3 reads CASSHRGQGVPYEQYF. For the CDR3, the DNA is TGTGCCAGCAGCCATCGGGGGCAGGGGGTACCCTACGAGCAGTACTTC.

The V call is TRBV30, the J call TRBJ2-5, with D possibly matching TRBD2 (6 bases). Germline CDR1 and CDR2: GTSNPN and SVGIG (reference sequence). Trimming left V 2 bases short and J 11 bases short, with 18 bases between. This CDR3 spans 13 amino acids. The CDR3 here is CAWSPDWGEEQYF. DNA for the CDR3: TGTGCCTGGAGTCCCGACTGGGGGGAGGAGCAGTACTTC.